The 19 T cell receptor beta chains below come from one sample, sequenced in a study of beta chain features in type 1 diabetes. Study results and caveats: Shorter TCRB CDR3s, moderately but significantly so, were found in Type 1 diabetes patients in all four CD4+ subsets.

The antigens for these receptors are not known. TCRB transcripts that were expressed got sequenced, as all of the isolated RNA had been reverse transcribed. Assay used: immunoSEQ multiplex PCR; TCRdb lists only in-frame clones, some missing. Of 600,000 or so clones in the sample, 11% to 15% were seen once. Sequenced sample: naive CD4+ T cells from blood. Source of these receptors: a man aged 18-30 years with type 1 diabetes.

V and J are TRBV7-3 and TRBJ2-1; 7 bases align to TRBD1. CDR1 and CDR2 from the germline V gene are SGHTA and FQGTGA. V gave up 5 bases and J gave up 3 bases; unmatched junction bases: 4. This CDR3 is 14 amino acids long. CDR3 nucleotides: TGTGCCAGCAGCCCCGGGACAGACTACAATGAGCAGTTCTTC. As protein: CASSPGTDYNEQFF.

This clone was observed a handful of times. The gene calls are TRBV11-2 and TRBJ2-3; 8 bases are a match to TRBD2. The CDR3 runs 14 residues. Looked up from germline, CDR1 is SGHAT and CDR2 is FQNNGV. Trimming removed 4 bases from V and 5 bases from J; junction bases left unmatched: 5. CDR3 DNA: TGTGCCAGCAGCTATAGCGGGAAGGGAGATACGCAGTATTTT. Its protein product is CASSYSGKGDTQYF.

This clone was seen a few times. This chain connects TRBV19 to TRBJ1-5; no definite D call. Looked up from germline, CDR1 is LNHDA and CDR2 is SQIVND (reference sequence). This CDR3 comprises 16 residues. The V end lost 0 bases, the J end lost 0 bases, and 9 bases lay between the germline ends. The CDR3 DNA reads TGTGCCAGTAGTATAGATCGGTCTTATAGCAATCAGCCCCAGCATTTT. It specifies CASSIDRSYSNQPQHF.

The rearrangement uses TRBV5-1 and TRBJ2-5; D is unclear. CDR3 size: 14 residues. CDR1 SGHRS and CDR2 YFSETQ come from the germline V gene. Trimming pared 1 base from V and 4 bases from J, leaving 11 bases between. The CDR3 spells CASSLRSAGETQYF. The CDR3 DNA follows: TGCGCCAGCAGCTTGAGGTCAGCTGGAGAGACCCAGTACTTC.

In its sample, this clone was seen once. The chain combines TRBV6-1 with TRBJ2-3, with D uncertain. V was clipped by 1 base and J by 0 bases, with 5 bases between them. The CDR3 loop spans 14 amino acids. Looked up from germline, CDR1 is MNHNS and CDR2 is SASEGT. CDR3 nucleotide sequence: TGTGCCAGCAGTGAAGAGATAAGCACAGATACGCAGTATTTT. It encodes CASSEEISTDTQYF.

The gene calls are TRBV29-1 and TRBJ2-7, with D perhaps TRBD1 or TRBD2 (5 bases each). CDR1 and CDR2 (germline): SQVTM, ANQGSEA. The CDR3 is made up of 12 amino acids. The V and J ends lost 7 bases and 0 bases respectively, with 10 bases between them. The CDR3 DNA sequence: TGCAGCGCTGGGGACCTCTCCTACGAGCAGTACTTC. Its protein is CSAGDLSYEQYF.

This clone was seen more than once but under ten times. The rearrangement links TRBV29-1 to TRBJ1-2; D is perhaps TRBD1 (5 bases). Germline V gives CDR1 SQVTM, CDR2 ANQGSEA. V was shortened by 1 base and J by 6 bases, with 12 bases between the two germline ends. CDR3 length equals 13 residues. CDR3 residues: CSVEGRRGDGYTF. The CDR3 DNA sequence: TGCAGCGTTGAAGGACGGAGAGGGGATGGCTACACCTTC.

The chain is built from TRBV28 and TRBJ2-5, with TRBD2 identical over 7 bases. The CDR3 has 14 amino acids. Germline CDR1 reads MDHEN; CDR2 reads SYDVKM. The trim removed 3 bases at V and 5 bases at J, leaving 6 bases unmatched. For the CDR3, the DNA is TGTGCCAGCAGTTTTGGGAGGGTTCGGGAGACCCAGTACTTC. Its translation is CASSFGRVRETQYF.

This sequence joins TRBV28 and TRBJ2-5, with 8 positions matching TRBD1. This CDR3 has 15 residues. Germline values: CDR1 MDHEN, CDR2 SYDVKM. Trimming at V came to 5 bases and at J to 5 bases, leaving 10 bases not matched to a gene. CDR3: CASSNRYRGAETQYF. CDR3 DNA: TGTGCCAGCAGTAACCGGTACAGGGGGGCGGAGACCCAGTACTTC.

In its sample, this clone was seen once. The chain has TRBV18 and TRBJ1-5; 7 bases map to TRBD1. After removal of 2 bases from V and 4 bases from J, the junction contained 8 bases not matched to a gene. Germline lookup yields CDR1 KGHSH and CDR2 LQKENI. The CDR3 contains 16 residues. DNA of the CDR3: TGTGCCAGCTCACCAAAGGTAGCAGGGGGGAATCAGCCCCAGCATTTT. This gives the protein CASSPKVAGGNQPQHF. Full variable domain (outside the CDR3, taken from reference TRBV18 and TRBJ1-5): NAGVMQNPRHLVRRRGQEARLRCSPMKGHSHVYWYRQLPEEGLKFMVYLQKENIIDESGMPKERFSAEFPKEGPSILRIQQVVRGDSAAYFCASSPKVAGGNQPQHFGDGTRLSIL.

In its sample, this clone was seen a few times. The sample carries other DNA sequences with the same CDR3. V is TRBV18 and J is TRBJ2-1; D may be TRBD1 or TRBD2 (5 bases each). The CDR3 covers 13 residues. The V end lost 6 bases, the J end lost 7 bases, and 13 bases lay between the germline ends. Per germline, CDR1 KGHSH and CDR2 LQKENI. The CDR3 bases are TGTGCCAGCTCCCCGGGTGAGGGGAATGAGCAGTTCTTC. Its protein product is CASSPGEGNEQFF. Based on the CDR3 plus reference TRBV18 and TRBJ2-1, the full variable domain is NAGVMQNPRHLVRRRGQEARLRCSPMKGHSHVYWYRQLPEEGLKFMVYLQKENIIDESGMPKERFSAEFPKEGPSILRIQQVVRGDSAAYFCASSPGEGNEQFFGPGTRLTVL.

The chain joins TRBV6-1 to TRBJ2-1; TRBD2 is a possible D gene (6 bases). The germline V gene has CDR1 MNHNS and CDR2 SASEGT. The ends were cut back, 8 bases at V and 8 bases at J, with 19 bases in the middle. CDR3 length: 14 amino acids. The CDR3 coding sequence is TGTGCCAGCCGCGGAGGGGAAGGTGGTTATGAGCAGTTCTTC. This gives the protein CASRGGEGGYEQFF.

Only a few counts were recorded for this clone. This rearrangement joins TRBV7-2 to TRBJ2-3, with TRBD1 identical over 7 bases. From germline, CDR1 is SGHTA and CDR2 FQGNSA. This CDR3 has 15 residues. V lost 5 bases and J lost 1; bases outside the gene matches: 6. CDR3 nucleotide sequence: TGTGCCAGCAGCCCAGGGGGATGGCGCACAGATACGCAGTATTTT. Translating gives CASSPGGWRTDTQYF. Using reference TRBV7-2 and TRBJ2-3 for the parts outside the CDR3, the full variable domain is GAGVSQSPSNKVTEKGKDVELRCDPISGHTALYWYRQSLGQGLEFLIYFQGNSAPDKSGLPSDRFSAERTGGSVSTLTIQRTQQEDSAVYLCASSPGGWRTDTQYFGPGTRLTVL.

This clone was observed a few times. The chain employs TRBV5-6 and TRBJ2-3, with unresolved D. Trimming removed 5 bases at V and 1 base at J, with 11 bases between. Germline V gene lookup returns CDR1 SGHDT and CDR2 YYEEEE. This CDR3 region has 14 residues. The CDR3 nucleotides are TGTGCCAGCAGTATGAAAAGTGGCACAGATACGCAGTATTTT. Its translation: CASSMKSGTDTQYF.

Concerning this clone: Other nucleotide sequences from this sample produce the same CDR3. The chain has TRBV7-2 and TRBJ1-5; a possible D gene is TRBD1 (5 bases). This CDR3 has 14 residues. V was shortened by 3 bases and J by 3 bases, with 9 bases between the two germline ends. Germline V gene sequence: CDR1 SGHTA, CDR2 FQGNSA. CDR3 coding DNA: TGTGCCAGCAGCTTGGGACCGATCAATCAGCCCCAGCATTTT. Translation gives CASSLGPINQPQHF. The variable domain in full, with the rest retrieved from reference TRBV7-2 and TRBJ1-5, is GAGVSQSPSNKVTEKGKDVELRCDPISGHTALYWYRQSLGQGLEFLIYFQGNSAPDKSGLPSDRFSAERTGGSVSTLTIQRTQQEDSAVYLCASSLGPINQPQHFGDGTRLSIL.

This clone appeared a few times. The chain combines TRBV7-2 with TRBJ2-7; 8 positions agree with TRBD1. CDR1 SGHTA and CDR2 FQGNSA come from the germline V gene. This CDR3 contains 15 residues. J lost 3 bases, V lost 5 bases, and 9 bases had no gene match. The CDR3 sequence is CASSLGQVGFYEQYF. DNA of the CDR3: TGTGCCAGCAGCCTGGGACAGGTCGGGTTCTACGAGCAGTACTTC.

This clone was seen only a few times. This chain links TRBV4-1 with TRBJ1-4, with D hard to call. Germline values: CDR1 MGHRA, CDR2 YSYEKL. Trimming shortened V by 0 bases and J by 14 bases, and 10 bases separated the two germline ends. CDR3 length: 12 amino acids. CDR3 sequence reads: CASSQDRRALFF. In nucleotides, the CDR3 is TGCGCCAGCAGCCAAGATAGAAGGGCCCTGTTTTTT.

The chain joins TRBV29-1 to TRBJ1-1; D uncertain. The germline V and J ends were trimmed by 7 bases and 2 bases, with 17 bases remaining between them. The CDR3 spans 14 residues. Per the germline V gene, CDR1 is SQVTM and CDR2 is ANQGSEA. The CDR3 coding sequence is TGCAGCGGCGACCCTTGGGCTCGAAACACTGAAGCTTTCTTT. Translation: CSGDPWARNTEAFF.

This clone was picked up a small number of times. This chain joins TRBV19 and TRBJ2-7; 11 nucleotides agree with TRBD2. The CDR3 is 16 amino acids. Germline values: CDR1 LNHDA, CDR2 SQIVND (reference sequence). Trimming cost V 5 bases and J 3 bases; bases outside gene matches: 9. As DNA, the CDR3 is TGTGCCAGTAGTCGAAGCGGGACTAGCGGTTTCTACGAGCAGTACTTC. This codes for CASSRSGTSGFYEQYF.